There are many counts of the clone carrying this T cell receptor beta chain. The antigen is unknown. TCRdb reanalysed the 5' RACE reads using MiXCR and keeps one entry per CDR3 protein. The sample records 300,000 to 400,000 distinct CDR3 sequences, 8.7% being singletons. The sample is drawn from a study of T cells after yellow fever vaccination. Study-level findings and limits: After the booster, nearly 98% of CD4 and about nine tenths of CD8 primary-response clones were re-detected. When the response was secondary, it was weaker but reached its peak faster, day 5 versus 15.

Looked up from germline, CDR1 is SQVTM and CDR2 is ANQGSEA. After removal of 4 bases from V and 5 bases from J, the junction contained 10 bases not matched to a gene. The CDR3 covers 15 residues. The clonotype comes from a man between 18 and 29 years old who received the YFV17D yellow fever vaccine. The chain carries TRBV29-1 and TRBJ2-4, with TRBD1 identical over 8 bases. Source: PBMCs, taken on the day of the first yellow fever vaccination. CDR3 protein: CSVAGTGLSQNIQYF. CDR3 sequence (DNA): TGCAGCGTTGCCGGGACAGGCCTTTCCCAAAACATTCAGTACTTC. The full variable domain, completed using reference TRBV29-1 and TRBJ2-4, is SAVISQKPSRDICQRGTSLTIQCQVDSQVTMMFWYRQQPGQSLTLIATANQGSEATYESGFVIDKFPISRPNLTFSTLTVSNMSPEDSSIYLCSVAGTGLSQNIQYFGAGTRLSVL.